These 12 T cell receptor beta chains were sequenced from one sample in a study of cytomegalovirus exposure and HLA in healthy donors. Primers for the PCR totalled 60 Vbeta and 13 Jbeta. Sequenced by immunoSEQ multiplex PCR; TCRdb stores in-frame clones only, minus some. This sample has 90,000 to 150,000 clones; approximately 80% occur once, and the top ten carry 11%. Sequencing was done on a sample of PBMCs. Receptors were obtained from a man aged 40-49 years in good health and CMV-seropositive.

The chain has TRBV6-6 and TRBJ1-5; 8 bases line up with TRBD1. The CDR3 loop spans 14 amino acids. In germline, CDR1 is MNHNY, CDR2 SVGAGI (reference sequence). V trimming: 7 bases; J trimming: 5 bases; junction bases outside the gene matches: 7. The CDR3 protein is CASTFRGHDQPQHF. Written as DNA, the CDR3 is TGTGCCAGCACGTTCAGGGGGCACGATCAGCCCCAGCATTTT.

The chain has TRBV28 and TRBJ1-4; 7 nucleotides match TRBD1. The germline V gene has CDR1 MDHEN and CDR2 SYDVKM. V was clipped by 5 bases and J by 2 bases; unmatched bases: 5. This CDR3 has 15 amino acids. CDR3 sequence: CASSPNRGTNEKLFF. CDR3 nucleotides: TGTGCCAGCAGTCCTAACAGGGGTACTAATGAAAAACTGTTTTTT.

This rearrangement joins TRBV19 to TRBJ2-6; D is unclear. Trimming took off 3 bases at V and 2 bases at J, with 11 bases between the two ends. The CDR3 length is 16 residues. Germline loops: CDR1 LNHDA, CDR2 SQIVND (reference sequence). The CDR3 DNA reads TGTGCCAGTAGTATCGGGTACCATCCTGGGGCCAACGTCCTGACTTTC. This encodes CASSIGYHPGANVLTF.

The rearrangement uses TRBV18 and TRBJ1-1, with 7 bases lining up with TRBD1. The CDR3 has 13 residues. Germline V gene data show CDR1 as KGHSH and CDR2 as LQKENI. J was trimmed by 6 bases and V by 3 bases; bases with no gene match: 4. CDR3 sequence: CASSPQGGPEAFF. The CDR3 DNA follows: TGTGCCAGCTCACCCCAGGGGGGCCCTGAAGCTTTCTTT. Complete variable domain (other parts from reference TRBV18 and TRBJ1-1): NAGVMQNPRHLVRRRGQEARLRCSPMKGHSHVYWYRQLPEEGLKFMVYLQKENIIDESGMPKERFSAEFPKEGPSILRIQQVVRGDSAAYFCASSPQGGPEAFFGQGTRLTVV.

V and J are TRBV5-1 and TRBJ1-4; 7 positions agree with TRBD1. Germline-derived CDR1 and CDR2 are SGHRS and YFSETQ. The junction had 4 bases not matched to a gene; V was cut back by 2 bases and J by 6 bases. The length of the CDR3 is 14 residues. The CDR3, as DNA: TGCGCCAGCAGCTTACAGGGGCGGGATGAAAAACTGTTTTTT. Amino acid sequence: CASSLQGRDEKLFF.

CDR3 region: CASSQAPRGGGPEVKLFF. DNA for the CDR3: TGCGCCAGCAGCCAGGCCCCGCGGGGCGGGGGGCCGGAGGTAAAACTGTTTTTT. V gene TRBV4-3 combines with J gene TRBJ1-4; tentatively, D is TRBD1 (6 bases). The V end was cut by 3 bases, the J end by 10 bases, with 27 bases between. This CDR3 comprises 18 residues. Germline lookup yields CDR1 LGHNA and CDR2 YSLEER.

The chain combines TRBV5-1 with TRBJ2-3; perhaps TRBD2 as D (5 bases). Trimming removed 4 bases from V and 2 bases from J, with 11 bases in between. Germline V gene sequence: CDR1 SGHRS, CDR2 YFSETQ. The CDR3 is 14 residues long. The CDR3 here is CASSTGLNTDTQYF. The CDR3 DNA follows: TGCGCCAGCAGCACTGGACTTAACACAGATACGCAGTATTTT.

This clone showed up just a few times. This chain uses TRBV6-6 with TRBJ1-1; D possibly corresponds to TRBD1 (6 bases). The germline V and J ends were trimmed by 2 bases and 3 bases, with 10 bases remaining between them. This CDR3 spans 14 amino acids. Germline CDR1 MNHNY, CDR2 SVGAGI (reference sequence). CDR3 sequence: CASSYNRVDTEAFF. The CDR3 nucleotides read TGTGCCAGCAGTTACAACAGGGTGGACACTGAAGCTTTCTTT.

V and J are TRBV2 and TRBJ1-6; 7 bases fit TRBD1. CDR3 length: 15 amino acids. Germline-derived CDR1 and CDR2 are SNHLY and FYNNEI. The junction had 3 bases not matched to a gene; V was cut back by 0 bases and J by 7 bases. The CDR3 loop is CASSEADRRNSPLHF. CDR3 bases: TGTGCCAGCAGTGAAGCGGACAGGAGGAATTCACCCCTCCACTTT.

The J gene is TRBJ1-1, the V gene TRBV18; D is perhaps TRBD1 (6 bases). V gave up 0 bases and J gave up 6 bases, with 14 bases separating them. This CDR3 contains 15 residues. Per the germline V gene, CDR1 is KGHSH and CDR2 is LQKENI. Here the CDR3 DNA reads TGTGCCAGCTCACCACCGGTTGCAGGGGTCGCTGAAGCTTTCTTT. Translated, it gives CASSPPVAGVAEAFF.

This chain joins TRBV4-1 and TRBJ1-6, with D hard to call. This CDR3 spans 13 amino acids. CDR1 MGHRA and CDR2 YSYEKL come from the germline V gene. The germline V and J ends were trimmed by 3 bases and 7 bases, with 7 bases remaining between them. CDR3 region: CASSQGRNSPLHF. CDR3 nucleotides: TGCGCCAGCAGCCAGGGCAGGAATTCACCCCTCCACTTT.

This clone was counted only a few times. The DNA of the CDR3 is TGTGCCAGCAGAGAACGAGTGGGCACCACCGGGGAGCTGTTTTTT. Amino acids: CASRERVGTTGELFF. The genes are TRBV2 and TRBJ2-2; D remains unclear. The CDR3 has 15 residues. The ends were cut back, 6 bases at V and 4 bases at J, with 15 bases in the middle. Looked up from germline, CDR1 is SNHLY and CDR2 is FYNNEI.